This T cell receptor beta chain came from a study of cytomegalovirus exposure and HLA in healthy donors. In the study overall: Early release data held 85 million or so unique TCRs from HLA-typed donors.

Trimming removed 4 bases from V and 0 bases from J, with 10 bases in between. Germline loops: CDR1 SGHVS, CDR2 FQNEAQ. The CDR3 totals 15 residues. This PCR relied on a set of 60 Vbeta primers and 13 Jbeta primers. The method was immunoSEQ multiplex PCR; TCRdb's version includes in-frame clones alone and lacks a portion of them. The sample lists about 130,000 clones, roughly 82% occurring once. This TCR derives from a male donor in good health and CMV-seropositive. The rearrangement links TRBV7-8 to TRBJ1-3; no clear D gene. Input material: PBMCs. DNA for the CDR3: TGTGCCAGCAGCTCGCAGGTTCGCTCTGGAAACACCATATATTTT. This encodes CASSSQVRSGNTIYF.